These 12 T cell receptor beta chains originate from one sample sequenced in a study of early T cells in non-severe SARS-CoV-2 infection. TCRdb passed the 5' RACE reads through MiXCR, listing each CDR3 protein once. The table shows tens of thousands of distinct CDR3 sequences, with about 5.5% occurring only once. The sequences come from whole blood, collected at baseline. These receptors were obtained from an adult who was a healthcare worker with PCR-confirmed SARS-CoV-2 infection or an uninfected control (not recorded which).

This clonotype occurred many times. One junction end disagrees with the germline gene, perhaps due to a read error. The CDR3 protein is CASSQAASYNEQFF. CDR3 in DNA: TGTGCCAGCAGTCAAGCGGCGTCCTACAATGAGCAGTTCTTC. The rearrangement joins TRBV6-1 to TRBJ2-1, with TRBD2 as a possible D gene (5 bases). There are 14 residues in the CDR3. Looked up from germline, CDR1 is MNHNS and CDR2 is SASEGT.

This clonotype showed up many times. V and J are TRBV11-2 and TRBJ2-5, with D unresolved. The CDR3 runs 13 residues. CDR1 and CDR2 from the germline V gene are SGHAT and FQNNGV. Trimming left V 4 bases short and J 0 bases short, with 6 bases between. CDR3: CASSSEYQETQYF. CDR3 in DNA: TGTGCCAGCAGCTCGGAATACCAAGAGACCCAGTACTTC. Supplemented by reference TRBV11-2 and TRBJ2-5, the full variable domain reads EAGVAQSPRYKIIEKRQSVAFWCNPISGHATLYWYQQILGQGPKLLIQFQNNGVVDDSQLPKDRFSAERLKGVDSTLKIQPAKLEDSAVYLCASSSEYQETQYFGPGTRLLVL.

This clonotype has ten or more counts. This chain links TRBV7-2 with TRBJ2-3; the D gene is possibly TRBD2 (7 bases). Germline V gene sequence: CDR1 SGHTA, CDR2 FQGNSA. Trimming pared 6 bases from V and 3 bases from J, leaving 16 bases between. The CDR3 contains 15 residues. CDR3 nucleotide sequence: TGTGCCAGCAGTCGGAGGGGGGGCCGGACAGATACGCAGTATTTT. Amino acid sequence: CASSRRGGRTDTQYF.

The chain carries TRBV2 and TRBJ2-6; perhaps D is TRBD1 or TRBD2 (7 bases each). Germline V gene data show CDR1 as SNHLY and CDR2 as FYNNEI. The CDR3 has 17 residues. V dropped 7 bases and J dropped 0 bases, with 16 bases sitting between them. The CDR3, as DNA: TGTGCCAGCACCCAGGGGGGGGCCATCTCTGGGGCCAACGTCCTGACTTTC. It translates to CASTQGGAISGANVLTF.

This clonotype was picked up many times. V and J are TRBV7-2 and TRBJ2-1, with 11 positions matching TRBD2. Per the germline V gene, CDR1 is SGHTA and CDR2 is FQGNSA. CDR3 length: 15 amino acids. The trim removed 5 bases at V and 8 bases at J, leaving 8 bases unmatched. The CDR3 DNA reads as TGTGCCAGCAGCCTCACTAGCGGGAGTTTGGATGAGCAGTTCTTC. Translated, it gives CASSLTSGSLDEQFF.

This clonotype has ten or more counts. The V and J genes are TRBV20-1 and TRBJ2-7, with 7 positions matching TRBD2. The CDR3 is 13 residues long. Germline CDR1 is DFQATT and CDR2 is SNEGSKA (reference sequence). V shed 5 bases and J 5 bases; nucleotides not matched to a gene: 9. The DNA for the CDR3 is TGCAGTGCTCTATTAGCGGGCTTAAACGAGCAGTACTTC. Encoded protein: CSALLAGLNEQYF.

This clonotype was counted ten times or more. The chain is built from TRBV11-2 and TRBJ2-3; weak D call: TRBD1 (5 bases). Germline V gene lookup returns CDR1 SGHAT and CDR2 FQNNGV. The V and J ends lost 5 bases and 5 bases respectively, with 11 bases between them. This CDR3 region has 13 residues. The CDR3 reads CASSPGSGDTQYF. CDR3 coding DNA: TGTGCCAGCAGCCCAGGGTCCGGAGATACGCAGTATTTT.

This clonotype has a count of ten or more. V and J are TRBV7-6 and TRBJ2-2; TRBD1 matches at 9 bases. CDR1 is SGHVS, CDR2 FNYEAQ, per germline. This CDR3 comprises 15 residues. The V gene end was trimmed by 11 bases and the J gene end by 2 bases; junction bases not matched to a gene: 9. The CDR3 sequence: CALGPQGANTGELFF. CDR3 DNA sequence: TGTGCCCTCGGCCCACAGGGGGCAAACACCGGGGAGCTGTTTTTT. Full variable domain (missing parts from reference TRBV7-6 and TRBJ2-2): GAGVSQSPRYKVTKRGQDVALRCDPISGHVSLYWYRQALGQGPEFLTYFNYEAQQDKSGLPNDRFSAERPEGSISTLTIQRTEQRDSAMYRCALGPQGANTGELFFGEGSRLTVL.

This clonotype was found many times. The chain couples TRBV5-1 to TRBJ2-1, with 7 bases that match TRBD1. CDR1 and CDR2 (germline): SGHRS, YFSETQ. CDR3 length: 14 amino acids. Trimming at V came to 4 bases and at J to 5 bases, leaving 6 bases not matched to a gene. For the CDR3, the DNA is TGCGCCAGCAGCATGACAGGGCTAGACAATGAGCAGTTCTTC. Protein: CASSMTGLDNEQFF.

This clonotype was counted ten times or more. The CDR3 sequence: CASSLPGVGAPTF. The CDR3 nucleotides read TGTGCCAGCAGCTTACCAGGAGTTGGTGCGCCCACCTTC. The V call is TRBV5-4, the J call TRBJ1-2; D remains unclear. Trimming took 2 bases from V and 13 from J, leaving 18 bases between them. Germline V lookup: CDR1 SGHNT, CDR2 YYREEE (reference sequence). The CDR3 spans 13 residues.

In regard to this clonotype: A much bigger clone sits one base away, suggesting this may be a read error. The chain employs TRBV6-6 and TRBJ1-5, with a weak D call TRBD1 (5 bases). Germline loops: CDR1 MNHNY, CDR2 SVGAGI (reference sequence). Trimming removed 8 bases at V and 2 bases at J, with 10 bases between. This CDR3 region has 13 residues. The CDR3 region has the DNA TGTGCCAGCTCGGGGGATGGCAATCAGCCCCAGCATTTT. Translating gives CASSGDGNQPQHF.

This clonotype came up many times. The CDR3 here is CASSPQGINTEAFF. DNA of the CDR3: TGTGCCAGCAGCCCTCAGGGTATTAACACTGAAGCTTTCTTT. The chain links TRBV7-9 to TRBJ1-1; D possibly corresponds to TRBD1 (5 bases). The germline CDR1 and CDR2 sequences are SEHNR and FQNEAQ (reference sequence). V was shortened by 5 bases and J by 2 bases, with 12 bases between the two germline ends. The CDR3 loop spans 14 amino acids.